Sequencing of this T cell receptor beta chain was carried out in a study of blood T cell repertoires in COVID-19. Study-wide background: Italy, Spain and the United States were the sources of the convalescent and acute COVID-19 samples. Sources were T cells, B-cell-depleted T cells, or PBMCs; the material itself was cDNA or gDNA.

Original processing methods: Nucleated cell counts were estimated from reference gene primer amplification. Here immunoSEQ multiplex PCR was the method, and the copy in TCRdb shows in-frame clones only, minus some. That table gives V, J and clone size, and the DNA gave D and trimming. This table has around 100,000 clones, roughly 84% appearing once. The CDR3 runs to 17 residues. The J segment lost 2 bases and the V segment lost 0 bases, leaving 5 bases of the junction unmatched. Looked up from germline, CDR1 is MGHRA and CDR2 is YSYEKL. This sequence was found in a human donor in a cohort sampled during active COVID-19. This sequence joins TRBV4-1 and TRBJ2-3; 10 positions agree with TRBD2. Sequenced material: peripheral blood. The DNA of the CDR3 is TGCGCCAGCAGCCAAGAGGTTGGACTAGCGGCCACAGATACGCAGTATTTT. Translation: CASSQEVGLAATDTQYF.